What follows is one TCR beta chain and its context. The record originates from a study of T cell clonotyping in hematopoietic cell transplantation. Assay used: immunoSEQ multiplex PCR; TCRdb lists only in-frame clones, some missing. The sample carries about 16,000 clones, approximately 85% recorded once. V lost 7 bases and J 7 bases, leaving 20 bases between the germline ends. The CDR3 totals 15 residues. Per germline, CDR1 MNHNY and CDR2 SVGAGI (reference sequence). The sequence was obtained from a middle-aged woman in good health. Some clones in this sample may be carry-over from other donors' samples. The sample consisted of peripheral blood mononuclear cells. The chain links TRBV6-6 to TRBJ1-3, with a possible D match to TRBD1 (6 bases). For the CDR3, the DNA is TGTGCCAGCAAGGACAGTACTATTGTCCTGAACACCATATATTTT. Amino acids: CASKDSTIVLNTIYF.